The 30 T cell receptor beta chains in this list originate from one sample, sequenced in a study of T cells in localized non-small cell lung cancer (TCRdb year 2020). Libraries were made using the immunoSEQ multiplex PCR assay. TCRdb provides this immuneACCESS table in a form limited to in-frame rearrangements. Some clones are lacking; in checked studies, under half of them reflect an unresolved V gene, and why the rest are absent is not known. The sample data list fewer than 100,000 clones, and approximately 86% of these were observed just once. Roughly 15% of the sample lies in the top ten. Specimen: peripheral blood, collected before any cancer treatment. These receptors came from a man aged 40 to 75 with stage I squamous cell lung carcinoma.

The chain carries TRBV29-1 and TRBJ2-3; a possible D gene is TRBD1 (6 bases). This CDR3 is 14 amino acids long. Germline CDR1 is SQVTM and CDR2 is ANQGSEA. V lost 5 bases and J 2 bases, leaving 14 bases between the germline ends. In DNA form, the CDR3 reads TGCAGCGTTCGGCGACAGGCAGTCACAGATACGCAGTATTTT. Its protein is CSVRRQAVTDTQYF.

This clone has just one count. The rearrangement joins TRBV29-1 to TRBJ2-7; 9 nucleotides agree with TRBD1. J gave up 7 bases and V 5 bases, and 9 bases lay outside the gene matches. The CDR3 has 13 amino acids. Germline V gene sequence: CDR1 SQVTM, CDR2 ANQGSEA. The chain's CDR3 is CSVSGQGKVEQYF. In nucleotides, the CDR3 is TGCAGCGTTTCCGGACAGGGGAAGGTTGAGCAGTACTTC.

This chain joins TRBV2 and TRBJ2-1; possibly TRBD2 for D (6 bases). CDR1 and CDR2 from the germline V gene are SNHLY and FYNNEI. The germline V and J ends were trimmed by 7 bases and 5 bases, with 18 bases remaining between them. CDR3 length equals 15 residues. The CDR3 DNA reads as TGTGCCAGCACCGGGGCGGGGTTGGGCAACAATGAGCAGTTCTTC. Encoded protein: CASTGAGLGNNEQFF.

The CDR3 is CASSQDRKMPVDEQYF. The DNA for the CDR3 is TGTGCCAGCAGCCAAGATAGGAAGATGCCCGTCGACGAGCAGTACTTC. This chain connects TRBV4-2 to TRBJ2-7; no clear D gene. From germline, CDR1 is LGHNA and CDR2 YNFKEQ. V was pared by 0 bases and J by 5 bases, with 17 bases between. This CDR3 has 16 amino acids.

Only a few counts were recorded for this clone. The chain uses TRBV18 and TRBJ2-5; 7 nucleotides line up with TRBD1. This CDR3 is built from 14 residues. In germline, CDR1 is KGHSH, CDR2 LQKENI. The trim removed 2 bases at V and 3 bases at J, leaving 3 bases unmatched. Here the CDR3 reads CASSPVTGEETQYF. DNA for the CDR3: TGTGCCAGCTCACCAGTCACAGGGGAAGAGACCCAGTACTTC.

J is TRBJ1-2 and V is TRBV6-6; 7 bases line up with TRBD1. Germline trimming cut 6 bases from V and 7 bases from J; bases unmatched to any gene: 8. The CDR3 contains 13 residues. CDR1 is MNHNY, CDR2 SVGAGI, per germline (reference sequence). The CDR3: CASSPQGLGGYTF. In nucleotides, the CDR3 is TGTGCCAGCAGCCCACAGGGGCTCGGTGGCTACACCTTC.

The chain carries TRBV19 and TRBJ2-4; no clear D. CDR1 is LNHDA and CDR2 is SQIVND in the germline V gene (reference sequence). CDR3 length equals 13 residues. Deletions cut 3 bases from V and 7 bases from J, with 10 bases between. CDR3 coding DNA: TGTGCCAGTAGTATTCTTAAAGGGAACATTCAGTACTTC. The encoded protein is CASSILKGNIQYF.

This clone was seen a few times. The chain combines TRBV11-3 with TRBJ1-5; 8 positions match TRBD1. Trimming took 6 bases from V and 8 from J; bases not matched to a gene: 9. The germline V gene encodes CDR1 SGHNT and CDR2 YENEEA. The CDR3 contains 14 residues. DNA of the CDR3: TGTGCCAGCAGGCGGGACAGGCGTCTGGAGCCCCAGCATTTT. Protein sequence: CASRRDRRLEPQHF.

As regards this clone: Since a much larger clone is just one base distant, this may be a read error. This likely comes from a read error, as the CDR3 has no conserved phenylalanine or tryptophan at its end. The chain couples TRBV6-5 to TRBJ1-2; no reliable D call. This CDR3 spans 14 amino acids. Germline-derived CDR1 and CDR2 are MNHEY and SVGAGI. Between the trimmed V and J ends, which lost 0 bases and 4 bases, there was a span of 9 bases. In nucleotides, the CDR3 is TGTGCCAGCAGTTACTCGACCGCAGCCTATGGCTACACCCTC. It specifies CASSYSTAAYGYTL.

J is TRBJ1-4 and V is TRBV2, with D unresolved. Germline V gene data show CDR1 as SNHLY and CDR2 as FYNNEI. The V and J ends lost 6 bases and 8 bases respectively, with 16 bases between them. CDR3 length equals 14 residues. The CDR3 sequence is CASRRRVLGEKLFF. CDR3 DNA sequence: TGTGCCAGCAGACGCCGGGTCTTAGGGGAAAAACTGTTTTTT.

The rearrangement uses TRBV19 and TRBJ2-1; D unresolved. CDR3 length equals 13 residues. The V end lost 7 bases, the J end lost 3 bases, and 10 bases lay between the germline ends. Looked up from germline, CDR1 is LNHDA and CDR2 is SQIVND (reference sequence). As DNA, the CDR3 is TGTGCCAGTAAAATGGCCAACTACAATGAGCAGTTCTTC. It translates to CASKMANYNEQFF.

The chain carries TRBV19 and TRBJ1-4; the D gene is possibly TRBD1 (5 bases). The germline V and J ends were trimmed by 11 bases and 4 bases, with 11 bases remaining between them. Germline V lookup: CDR1 LNHDA, CDR2 SQIVND (reference sequence). CDR3 length: 12 amino acids. The CDR3 loop reads CASGPNNEKLFF. In DNA form, the CDR3 reads TGTGCCTCGGGACCGAATAATGAAAAACTGTTTTTT.

In this sample, this clone turned up once. This rearrangement joins TRBV12-5 to TRBJ2-5; D might be TRBD2 (5 bases). V was shortened by 0 bases and J by 5 bases, with 13 bases between the two germline ends. The CDR3 length is 15 residues. Looked up from germline, CDR1 is LGHNT and CDR2 is FRNRAP. The CDR3 loop is CASGLVRGRRETQYF. The DNA for the CDR3 is TGTGCTAGTGGTTTGGTACGGGGAAGGCGGGAGACCCAGTACTTC.

The CDR3 DNA sequence: TGTGCCAGCAGCTTGGGGGCAGGGGGGCCCATTGAAAAACTGTTTTTT. Translated: CASSLGAGGPIEKLFF. The rearrangement links TRBV5-6 to TRBJ1-4, with TRBD1 identical over 7 bases. Germline V lookup: CDR1 SGHDT, CDR2 YYEEEE. CDR3 length: 16 amino acids. V lost 0 bases and J lost 7; bases outside the gene matches: 9.

The chain links TRBV5-1 to TRBJ1-4; tentatively, D is TRBD1 (5 bases). The CDR3 covers 16 residues. V lost 2 bases and J 0 bases, leaving 11 bases between the germline ends. Per germline, CDR1 SGHRS and CDR2 YFSETQ. The CDR3 loop is CASSFKRGPTNEKLFF. CDR3 coding DNA: TGCGCCAGCAGCTTTAAGAGGGGCCCAACTAATGAAAAACTGTTTTTT.

V and J are TRBV28 and TRBJ1-1, with D possibly matching TRBD1 (6 bases). This CDR3 has 15 amino acids. Trimming removed 3 bases from V and 1 base from J, with 12 bases in between. The germline V gene encodes CDR1 MDHEN and CDR2 SYDVKM. Here the CDR3 reads CASSFGGRGNTEAFF. The CDR3 DNA is TGTGCCAGCAGTTTTGGGGGGCGTGGGAACACTGAAGCTTTCTTT.

The V and J genes are TRBV11-2 and TRBJ1-5, with 9 bases fitting TRBD1. Per germline, CDR1 SGHAT and CDR2 FQNNGV. V lost 3 bases, J lost 0 bases, and 3 bases stayed unmatched. The CDR3 is 16 residues long. CDR3 coding DNA: TGTGCCAGCAGCTTCGGGACAGGGTTTAGCAATCAGCCCCAGCATTTT. Amino acid sequence: CASSFGTGFSNQPQHF.

This sequence joins TRBV7-9 and TRBJ1-1, with no clear D. V was trimmed by 3 bases and J by 6 bases, leaving 17 bases between them. This CDR3 spans 15 amino acids. The germline V gene has CDR1 SEHNR and CDR2 FQNEAQ (reference sequence). CDR3 sequence: CASSFLLTRSAEAFF. CDR3 sequence (DNA): TGTGCCAGCAGCTTCCTTCTCACCCGGAGCGCTGAAGCTTTCTTT.

The chain recombines TRBV4-3 with TRBJ2-2, with D unresolved. Trimming removed 1 base from V and 1 base from J, with 10 bases in between. CDR3 length: 16 amino acids. The germline CDR1 and CDR2 sequences are LGHNA and YSLEER. The CDR3 DNA follows: TGCGCCAGCAGCCAAGGAGTTGGCAGGAACACCGGGGAGCTGTTTTTT. Translation gives CASSQGVGRNTGELFF.

V is TRBV7-9 and J is TRBJ2-5, with 10 bases that match TRBD2. There are 16 residues in the CDR3. Looked up from germline, CDR1 is SEHNR and CDR2 is FQNEAQ (reference sequence). V lost 4 bases, J lost 5 bases, and 10 bases stayed unmatched. CDR3 residues: CASSSSSGGAGETQYF. The CDR3, as DNA: TGTGCCAGCAGCTCCTCTAGCGGGGGAGCTGGGGAGACCCAGTACTTC.

The CDR3 spells CASSLSGLANTEAFF. DNA of the CDR3: TGTGCCAGCAGTTTATCGGGGTTGGCGAACACTGAAGCTTTCTTT. The V gene is TRBV27, the J gene TRBJ1-1, with D uncertain. The CDR3 runs to 15 residues. The germline V and J ends were trimmed by 0 bases and 1 base, with 9 bases remaining between them. Germline V gene lookup returns CDR1 MNHEY and CDR2 SMNVEV (reference sequence).

In DNA, the CDR3 is TGTGCCAGCAGTCGAGCGGGGGTCGGCACCGGGGAGCTGTTTTTT. This encodes CASSRAGVGTGELFF. The chain combines TRBV6-5 with TRBJ2-2, with 8 bases matching TRBD2. This CDR3 contains 15 residues. Per germline, CDR1 MNHEY and CDR2 SVGAGI. The V segment lost 5 bases and the J segment 4 bases; nucleotides outside the gene matches: 6.

The V gene is TRBV4-2, the J gene TRBJ2-3; 14 bases are a match to TRBD2. The CDR3 covers 16 residues. The germline V gene encodes CDR1 LGHNA and CDR2 YNFKEQ. V lost 1 base and J lost 6; bases outside the gene matches: 3. The CDR3 coding sequence is TGTGCCAGCAGCCAAGGGACTAGCGGGGGGCGGGATACGCAGTATTTT. Its protein product is CASSQGTSGGRDTQYF.

This sequence joins TRBV28 and TRBJ1-2; D not certain. This CDR3 has 14 residues. V lost 2 bases to trimming and J lost 8 bases, with 15 bases between them. Germline lookup yields CDR1 MDHEN and CDR2 SYDVKM. CDR3 amino acids: CASSLRVAPQGYTF. For the CDR3, the DNA is TGTGCCAGCAGTTTAAGAGTGGCCCCCCAGGGCTACACCTTC.

V and J are TRBV7-2 and TRBJ2-3, with 8 bases identical to TRBD1. CDR3 length: 14 amino acids. The V gene end was trimmed by 5 bases and the J gene end by 2 bases; junction bases not matched to a gene: 3. Germline CDR1 reads SGHTA; CDR2 reads FQGNSA. The CDR3 is CASSRQGTTDTQYF. The CDR3 region has the DNA TGTGCCAGCAGCAGACAGGGGACCACAGATACGCAGTATTTT. Using reference TRBV7-2 and TRBJ2-3 for the parts outside the CDR3, the full variable domain is GAGVSQSPSNKVTEKGKDVELRCDPISGHTALYWYRQSLGQGLEFLIYFQGNSAPDKSGLPSDRFSAERTGGSVSTLTIQRTQQEDSAVYLCASSRQGTTDTQYFGPGTRLTVL.

J is TRBJ1-2 and V is TRBV28, with D maybe TRBD1 (6 bases). The CDR3 contains 14 residues. Deletions cut 5 bases from V and 4 bases from J, with 14 bases between. The germline V gene has CDR1 MDHEN and CDR2 SYDVKM. Written as DNA, the CDR3 is TGTGCCAGCAGTCCACGTGGGGGCAGCTATGGCTACACCTTC. Translated, it gives CASSPRGGSYGYTF.

The V call is TRBV27, the J call TRBJ2-7, with D unclear. The V gene's germline CDR1 is MNHEY and CDR2 SMNVEV (reference sequence). Between the trimmed V and J ends, which lost 6 bases and 1 base, there was a span of 13 bases. The CDR3 loop spans 14 amino acids. CDR3 sequence: CASREGRVSYEQYF. CDR3 in DNA: TGTGCCAGCAGGGAAGGCCGAGTTTCCTACGAGCAGTACTTC.

The chain carries TRBV4-1 and TRBJ1-2; a possible D gene is TRBD1 (5 bases). Per the germline V gene, CDR1 is MGHRA and CDR2 is YSYEKL. Trimming shortened V by 5 bases and J by 7 bases, and 20 bases separated the two germline ends. This CDR3 has 15 amino acids. CDR3 sequence reads: CASSAGGKNFGGYTF. In DNA form, the CDR3 reads TGCGCCAGCAGCGCCGGGGGGAAGAACTTCGGTGGCTACACCTTC.

The V and J genes are TRBV5-1 and TRBJ1-1, with D tentatively TRBD1 (6 bases). The CDR3 sequence is 16 residues long. Germline V lookup: CDR1 SGHRS, CDR2 YFSETQ. Trimming left V 2 bases short and J 1 base short, with 15 bases between. The CDR3 sequence: CASSLYGGRSNTEAFF. The CDR3, as DNA: TGCGCCAGCAGCTTATACGGGGGGCGATCGAACACTGAAGCTTTCTTT.

The chain employs TRBV14 and TRBJ2-5; D gene unclear. Per the germline V gene, CDR1 is SGHDN and CDR2 is FVKESK. This CDR3 spans 14 amino acids. The V gene lost 1 base and the J gene lost 3 bases, with 9 bases spanning the gap. The CDR3 sequence is CASSQGWAKETQYF. For the CDR3, the DNA is TGTGCCAGCAGCCAAGGATGGGCAAAAGAGACCCAGTACTTC.